This is a list of T cell receptor gamma chains from one sample in a study of gamma-delta chains in newborns, infants, children. TCRdb re-processed the reads via CATT. This sample has about 2,700 gamma-chain clones; over 25% occur once, and the top ten carry approximately 20%. The sequencing input was blood. The receptors were gathered from a child who was a newborn, infant or young child, either healthy, febrile or measles-vaccinated (not recorded which). Each CDR3 is given with its conserved first and last residue. The size entry is marked missing in some rows and otherwise reads once, few, many or a size class.

TRGJP	TRGV9	few	CALWVPREDKKIKVF	TGTGCCTTGTGGGTGCCTCGGGAGGACAAAAAAATCAAGGTATTT
TRGJP	TRGV9	few	CALWEVHGKELGKKIKVF	TGTGCCTTGTGGGAGGTGCACGGGAAAGAGTTGGGCAAAAAAATCAAGGTATTT
TRGJP	TRGV9	medium-sized	CALWETQELGKKIKVF	TGTGCCTTGTGGGAGACTCAAGAGTTGGGCAAAAAAATCAAGGTATTT
TRGJP	TRGV9	NA	CALWETPLGLGKKIKVF	TGTGCCTTGTGGGAGACCCCACTAGGGTTGGGCAAAAAAATCAAGGTATTT
TRGJP	TRGV9	few	CALWGVSQELGKKIKVF	TGTGCCTTGTGGGGGGTATCACAAGAGTTGGGCAAAAAAATCAAGGTATTT
TRGJP	TRGV9	large	CALWEAQELGKKIKVF	TGTGCCTTGTGGGAGGCCCAAGAGTTGGGCAAAAAAATCAAGGTATTT
TRGJ1/TRGJ2	TRGV4	NA	CAAWDPMLF	TGTGCCGCCTGGGATCCTATGCTCTTT
TRGJP	TRGV9	NA	CALWEAKQELGKKIKVF	TGTGCCTTGTGGGAGGCGAAGCAAGAGTTGGGCAAAAAAATCAAGGTATTT
TRGJP	TRGV9	medium-sized	CALWEISELGKKIKVF	TGTGCCTTGTGGGAGATCTCAGAGTTGGGCAAAAAAATCAAGGTATTT
TRGJ1/TRGJ2	TRGV9	few	CALWEARRLGKLF	TGTGCCTTGTGGGAGGCCAGGAGATTGGGGAAACTCTTT
TRGJP	TRGV9	few	CALWETSKALGKKIKVF	TGTGCCTTGTGGGAGACCTCAAAGGCGTTGGGCAAAAAAATCAAGGTATTT
TRGJP	TRGV9	NA	CALWEVPPELGKKIKVF	TGTGCCTTGTGGGAGGTGCCCCCCGAGTTGGGCAAAAAAATCAAGGTATTT
TRGJ1/TRGJ2	TRGV4	medium-sized	CATWDPMLF	TGTGCCACCTGGGATCCTATGCTCTTT
TRGJ1/TRGJ2	TRGV9	few	CALWEGRNQKLF	TGTGCCTTGTGGGAGGGCCGCAATCAGAAACTCTTT
TRGJP	TRGV9	few	CALWEVPQLGKKIKVF	TGTGCCTTGTGGGAGGTCCCTCAGTTGGGCAAAAAAATCAAGGTATTT
TRGJP	TRGV9	NA	CALWEATQELGKKIKVF	TGTGCCTTGTGGGAGGCAACTCAAGAGTTGGGCAAAAAAATCAAGGTATTT
TRGJP	TRGV9	few	CALWEREELGKKIKVF	TGTGCCTTGTGGGAGAGAGAAGAGTTGGGCAAAAAAATCAAGGTATTT
TRGJP	TRGV9	NA	CALWEVQVKELGKKIKVF	TGTGCCTTGTGGGAGGTGCAGGTTAAAGAGTTGGGCAAAAAAATCAAGGTATTT
TRGJP	TRGV9	NA	CASWEVPYVLGKKIKVF	TGTGCCTCGTGGGAGGTGCCGTATGTGTTGGGCAAAAAAATCAAGGTATTT
TRGJ1/TRGJ2	TRGV9	few	CALWKRGKLF	TGTGCCTTGTGGAAACGGGGGAAACTCTTT
TRGJ1/TRGJ2	TRGV9	medium-sized	CALWEASWGYKKLF	TGTGCCTTGTGGGAGGCTTCATGGGGTTATAAGAAACTCTTT
TRGJP	TRGV9	NA	CALWEVGVGELGKKIKVF	TGTGCCTTGTGGGAGGTGGGAGTAGGGGAGTTGGGCAAAAAAATCAAGGTATTT
TRGJP	TRGV9	large	CALWDKELGKKIKVF	TGTGCCTTGTGGGATAAAGAGTTGGGCAAAAAAATCAAGGTATTT
TRGJP	TRGV9	NA	CALWDGGLGKKIKVF	TGTGCCTTGTGGGATGGCGGGTTGGGCAAAAAAATCAAGGTATTT
TRGJP	TRGV9	medium-sized	CALWEVWRELGKKIKVF	TGTGCCTTGTGGGAAGTCTGGCGAGAGTTGGGCAAAAAAATCAAGGTATTT
TRGJP	TRGV9	medium-sized	CALWEVLQELGKKIKVF	TGTGCCTTGTGGGAGGTGCTCCAAGAGTTGGGCAAAAAAATCAAGGTATTT
TRGJP	TRGV9	NA	CALWADQAQELGKKIKVF	TGTGCCTTGTGGGCAGACCAAGCTCAAGAGTTGGGCAAAAAAATCAAGGTATTT
TRGJP2	TRGV9	NA	CALWEAPSSSDWIKTF	TGTGCCTTGTGGGAGGCCCCTTCTAGTAGTGATTGGATCAAGACGTTT
TRGJ1/TRGJ2	TRGV9	few	CALWEVRYYKKLF	TGTGCCTTGTGGGAAGTTCGATATTATAAGAAACTCTTT
TRGJP	TRGV9	few	CALWEVQKVLGKKIKVF	TGTGCCTTGTGGGAGGTGCAAAAGGTGTTGGGCAAAAAAATCAAGGTATTT
TRGJP	TRGV9	few	CALWEARGGKKIKVF	TGTGCCTTGTGGGAGGCGCGGGGGGGCAAAAAAATCAAGGTATTT
TRGJ1/TRGJ2	TRGV8	large	CATSNGRKKLF	TGTGCCACCTCGAACGGCCGTAAGAAACTCTTT
TRGJP	TRGV9	few	CALWELGELGKKIKVF	TGTGCCTTGTGGGAATTAGGAGAGTTGGGCAAAAAAATCAAGGTATTT
TRGJP	TRGV9	NA	CALWEVRQLGKKIKVF	TGTGCCTTGTGGGAGGTTAGACAGTTGGGCAAAAAAATCAAGGTATTT
TRGJP1	TRGV9	once	CALWEAQTTGWFKIF	TGTGCCTTGTGGGAGGCCCAAACCACTGGCTGGTTCAAGATATTT
TRGJP	TRGV9	few	CALWENPQELGKKIKVF	TGTGCCTTGTGGGAGAACCCTCAAGAGTTGGGCAAAAAAATCAAGGTATTT
TRGJP	TRGV9	few	CALWEVQAKELGKKIKVF	TGTGCCTTGTGGGAGGTGCAGGCAAAAGAGTTGGGCAAAAAAATCAAGGTATTT
TRGJP	TRGV9	few	CALWRQELGKKIKVF	TGTGCCTTGTGGAGACAGGAGTTGGGCAAAAAAATCAAGGTATTT
TRGJP	TRGV9	few	CALWEAQGLGKKIKVF	TGTGCCTTGTGGGAGGCCCAGGGGTTGGGCAAAAAAATCAAGGTATTT
TRGJP	TRGV9	NA	CALWERGELGKKIKVF	TGTGCCTTGTGGGAAAGGGGGGAGTTGGGCAAAAAAATCAAGGTATTT
TRGJP	TRGV9	NA	CALWETAQELGKKIKVF	TGTGCCTTGTGGGAGACGGCTCAAGAGTTGGGCAAAAAAATCAAGGTATTT
TRGJP	TRGV9	NA	CALWETPQELGKKIKVF	TGTGCCTTGTGGGAGACACCGCAGGAGTTGGGCAAAAAAATCAAGGTATTT
TRGJP	TRGV9	few	CALWEQIQELGKKIKVF	TGTGCCTTGTGGGAGCAAATCCAAGAGTTGGGCAAAAAAATCAAGGTATTT
TRGJP	TRGV9	NA	CALWEVLSELGKKIKVF	TGTGCCTTGTGGGAGGTGCTCTCAGAGTTGGGCAAAAAAATCAAGGTATTT
TRGJP	TRGV9	NA	CALWEVGLGKKIKVF	TGTGCCTTGTGGGAGGTCGGGTTGGGCAAAAAAATCAAGGTATTT
TRGJP	TRGV9	few	CALWEGRRELGKKIKVF	TGTGCCTTGTGGGAGGGAAGACGGGAGTTGGGCAAAAAAATCAAGGTATTT
TRGJP	TRGV9	NA	CALWVVPKQELGKKIKVF	TGTGCCTTGTGGGTTGTCCCAAAGCAAGAGTTGGGCAAAAAAATCAAGGTATTT
TRGJP	TRGV9	NA	CALWEGDPQELGKKIKVF	TGTGCCTTGTGGGAGGGGGACCCCCAAGAGTTGGGCAAAAAAATCAAGGTATTT